Presented here are 3 T cell receptor beta chains from one specimen sequenced in a study of beta chain features in type 1 diabetes (dated by TCRdb to the late 2010s). The receptor library was made with the immunoSEQ multiplex PCR assay. The entire isolated RNA was reverse transcribed using the High Capacity cDNA Reverse Transcription Kit, and thus expressed TCRB transcripts were sequenced. The table was pulled from immuneACCESS by TCRdb, which kept in-frame rearrangements only. Such tables lose some clones; where checked, under half of the loss comes from unresolved V genes, and the rest has no known cause. Across this sample there are 93,000 or so clones, with approximately 30% seen only once. Around 0.5% of the sample comes from the top ten. Points the paper makes about the study in general: In all four CD4+ subsets, TCRB CDR3 length was moderately but significantly shorter in type 1 diabetes patients.

Their target antigens are unknown. Input material: central memory CD4+ T cells from blood. The receptor source for this set is a woman aged 18-35 years with type 1 diabetes.

V and J are TRBV5-4 and TRBJ2-3; possibly TRBD2 for D (6 bases). There are 16 residues in the CDR3. Per germline, CDR1 SGHNT and CDR2 YYREEE (reference sequence). Trimming removed 1 base from V and 6 bases from J, with 18 bases in between. The CDR3 loop is CASSLKTSLEGDTQYF. CDR3 coding DNA: TGTGCCAGCAGCTTGAAGACTAGTCTTGAGGGGGATACGCAGTATTTT.

This clone was picked up a small number of times. CDR3 amino acids: CASSFSWNTEAFF. CDR3 in DNA: TGTGCCAGCAGCTTCTCGTGGAACACTGAAGCTTTCTTT. The chain is built from TRBV5-8 and TRBJ1-1; D not certain. CDR3 length: 13 residues. Trimming pared 2 bases from V and 1 base from J, leaving 6 bases between. Germline values: CDR1 SGHTS, CDR2 YDEGEE.

A few counts support this clone. The chain combines TRBV2 with TRBJ1-2; 8 bases fit TRBD1. The germline V gene has CDR1 SNHLY and CDR2 FYNNEI. This CDR3 has 15 amino acids. Trimming removed 5 bases from V and 5 bases from J; junction bases left unmatched: 10. In nucleotides, the CDR3 is TGTGCCAGCAGTATGGACAGGGAGTTGCTGTATGGCTACACCTTC. It codes for CASSMDRELLYGYTF.